This TCR beta chain was identified during a study of blood T cell repertoires in COVID-19. Study information: Samples of COVID-19 (acute and convalescent) were obtained from the United States, Italy and Spain. PBMCs, B-cell-depleted T cells, or T cells were the source of the cDNA or gDNA that made up the material.

This CDR3 spans 14 amino acids. The germline CDR1 and CDR2 sequences are SNHLY and FYNNEI. Trimming took off 6 bases at V and 2 bases at J, with 11 bases between the two ends. As processed by the authors: Using reference gene primer amplification, nucleated cell counts were estimated. Using immunoSEQ multiplex PCR, the repertoire was profiled, and TCRdb retains in-frame clones only, with some absent. V and J calls plus clone size are reproduced from that table; the DNA served to infer D and trimming. The sample has tens of thousands of clones, over 80% seen once. This clonotype originated in a human donor in a cohort sampled during active COVID-19. The J gene is TRBJ1-5, the V gene TRBV2, with D possibly TRBD1 on 5 matching bases. Specimen: peripheral blood. DNA for the CDR3: TGTGCCAGCAGCACCGCGGGGGGCAATCAGCCCCAGCATTTT. It translates to CASSTAGGNQPQHF.